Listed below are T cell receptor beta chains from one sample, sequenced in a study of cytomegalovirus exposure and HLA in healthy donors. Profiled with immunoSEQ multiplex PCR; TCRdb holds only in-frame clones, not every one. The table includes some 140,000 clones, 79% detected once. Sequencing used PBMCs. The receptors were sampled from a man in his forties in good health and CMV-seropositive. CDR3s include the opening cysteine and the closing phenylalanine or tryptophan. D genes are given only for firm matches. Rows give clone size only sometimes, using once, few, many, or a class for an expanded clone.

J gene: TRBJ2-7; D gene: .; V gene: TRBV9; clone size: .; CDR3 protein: CASSVALGDLYEQYF; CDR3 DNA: TGTGCCAGCAGCGTAGCTCTCGGGGATCTATACGAGCAGTACTTC
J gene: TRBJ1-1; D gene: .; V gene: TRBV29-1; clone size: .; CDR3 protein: CSVDRVNTEAFF; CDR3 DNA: TGCAGCGTTGACAGGGTGAACACTGAAGCTTTCTTT
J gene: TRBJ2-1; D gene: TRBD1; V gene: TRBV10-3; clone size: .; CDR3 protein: CATFRDRSYNEQFF; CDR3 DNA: TGTGCCACGTTCCGGGACAGAAGCTACAATGAGCAGTTCTTC
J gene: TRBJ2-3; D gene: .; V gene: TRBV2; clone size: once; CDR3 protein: CASSLDSGNTDTQYF; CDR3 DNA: TGTGCCAGCAGCCTAGACAGTGGCAACACAGATACGCAGTATTTT
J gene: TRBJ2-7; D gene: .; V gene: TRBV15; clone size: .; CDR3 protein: CATSRDIGAYEQYF; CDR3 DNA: TGTGCCACCAGCAGAGATATCGGGGCCTACGAGCAGTACTTC
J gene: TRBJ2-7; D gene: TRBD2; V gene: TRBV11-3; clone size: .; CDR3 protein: CASSGRAGAEEQYF; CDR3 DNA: TGTGCCAGCAGCGGGCGGGCGGGAGCGGAGGAGCAGTACTTC
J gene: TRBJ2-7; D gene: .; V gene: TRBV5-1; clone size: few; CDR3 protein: CASSSSYEQYF; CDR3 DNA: TGCGCCAGCAGCTCTTCCTACGAGCAGTACTTC
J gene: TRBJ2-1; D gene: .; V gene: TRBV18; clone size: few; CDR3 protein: CASSPHRGGSYNEQFF; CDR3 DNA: TGTGCCAGCTCACCTCATAGGGGTGGATCCTACAATGAGCAGTTCTTC
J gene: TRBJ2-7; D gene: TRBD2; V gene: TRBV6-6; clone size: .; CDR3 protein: CASNEREGYEQYF; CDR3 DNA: TGTGCCAGCAACGAGCGGGAGGGCTACGAGCAGTACTTC
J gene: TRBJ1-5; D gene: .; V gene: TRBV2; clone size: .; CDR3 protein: CASRYDAPGYYSNQPQHF; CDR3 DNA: TGTGCCAGCAGATATGACGCGCCCGGATACTATAGCAATCAGCCCCAGCATTTT
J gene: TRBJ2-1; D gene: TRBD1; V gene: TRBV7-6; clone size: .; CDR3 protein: CASSLAPGGASIWNEQFF; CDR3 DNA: TGTGCCAGCAGCCTCGCCCCAGGGGGAGCGTCAATTTGGAATGAGCAGTTCTTC
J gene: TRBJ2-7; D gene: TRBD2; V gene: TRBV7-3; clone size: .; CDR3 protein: CASSLNPQRGYEQYF; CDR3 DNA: TGTGCCAGCAGCTTAAACCCCCAGCGGGGCTACGAGCAGTACTTC
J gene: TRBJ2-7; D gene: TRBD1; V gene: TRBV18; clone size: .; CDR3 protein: CASSPTGDITYEQYF; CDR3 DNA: TGTGCCAGCTCGCCTACAGGGGACATCACCTACGAGCAGTACTTC
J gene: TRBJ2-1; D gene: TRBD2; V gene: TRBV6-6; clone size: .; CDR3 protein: CASSLGLAGYEQFF; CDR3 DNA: TGTGCCAGCAGTCTCGGACTAGCGGGATATGAGCAGTTCTTC
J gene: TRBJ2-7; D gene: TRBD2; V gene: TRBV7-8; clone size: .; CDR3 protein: CASSLLSSGSRYEQYF; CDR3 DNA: TGTGCCAGCAGCTTATTATCTAGCGGGAGTCGGTACGAGCAGTACTTC
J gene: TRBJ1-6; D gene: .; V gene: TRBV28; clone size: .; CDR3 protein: CASTTVAGQGSPLHF; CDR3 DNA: TGTGCCAGCACTACTGTTGCGGGGCAAGGCTCACCCCTCCACTTT
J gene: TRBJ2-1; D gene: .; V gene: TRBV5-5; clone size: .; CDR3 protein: CASSFFETGPYNEQFF; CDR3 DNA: TGTGCCAGCAGCTTTTTTGAAACAGGGCCCTACAATGAGCAGTTCTTC
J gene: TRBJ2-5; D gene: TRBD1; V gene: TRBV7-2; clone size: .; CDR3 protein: CASSIRGGTGLKETQYF; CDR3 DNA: TGTGCCAGCAGCATTAGAGGTGGGACAGGGCTCAAAGAGACCCAGTACTTC
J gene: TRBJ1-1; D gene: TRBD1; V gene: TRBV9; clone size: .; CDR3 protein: CASSVGDRVAFF; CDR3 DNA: TGTGCCAGCAGCGTAGGGGACAGGGTGGCTTTCTTT
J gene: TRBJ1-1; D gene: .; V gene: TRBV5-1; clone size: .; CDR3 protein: CASSLVLGEDTEAFF; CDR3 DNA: TGCGCCAGCAGCTTGGTTTTAGGAGAGGACACTGAAGCTTTCTTT
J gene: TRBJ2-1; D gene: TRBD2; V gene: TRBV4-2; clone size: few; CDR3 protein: CASSQGGLAGGLNNEQFF; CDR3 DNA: TGTGCCAGCAGCCAGGGGGGACTAGCGGGAGGCCTAAACAATGAGCAGTTCTTC